The rows below give T cell receptor beta chains drawn from one sample of a study of blood T cell repertoires in COVID-19. Sequencing used immunoSEQ multiplex PCR; TCRdb keeps in-frame clones, though not all of them. This table holds more than 200,000 clones, around 86% found once. The sample was peripheral blood. Receptors originate from a woman aged 60 to 75 with COVID-19, enrolled during active disease. Both conserved end residues are part of each CDR3. The order of the fields is D gene, V gene, clone size, J gene, CDR3 protein, CDR3 DNA. A D gene is named only where the DNA matches it firmly. Not every row has a clone size; where given, it reads once, few, many or a size class.

-	TRBV10-3	-	TRBJ2-7	CAIRGQILSYEQYF	TGTGCCATCAGGGGACAAATCCTCTCCTACGAGCAGTACTTC
TRBD1	TRBV6-5	-	TRBJ2-5	CASSPTGVETQYF	TGTGCCAGCAGTCCAACAGGGGTGGAGACCCAGTACTTC
-	TRBV12-3/TRBV12-4	once	TRBJ1-5	CASSFQEQPQHF	TGTGCCAGCAGTTTTCAGGAACAGCCCCAGCATTTT
TRBD1	TRBV7-2	-	TRBJ1-5	CASSLPRTGTGNQPQHF	TGTGCCAGCAGCTTACCCCGGACAGGGACCGGCAATCAGCCCCAGCATTTT
TRBD2	TRBV25-1	-	TRBJ2-3	CASSESSGTRTDTQYF	TGTGCCAGCAGTGAGTCTAGCGGGACACGCACAGATACGCAGTATTTT
-	TRBV28	-	TRBJ1-1	CASSFLRGNTEAFF	TGTGCCAGCAGTTTTCTAAGGGGGAACACTGAAGCTTTCTTT
TRBD1	TRBV25-1	-	TRBJ1-4	CASSRDRGKLFF	TGTGCCAGCAGTAGGGACAGGGGAAAACTGTTTTTT
TRBD1	TRBV27	-	TRBJ1-2	CASSFSRQGGGYTF	TGTGCCAGCAGTTTTTCTAGACAGGGCGGTGGCTACACCTTC
TRBD1	TRBV30	few	TRBJ1-1	CAWSHGQGGTEAFF	TGTGCCTGGAGTCACGGACAGGGCGGCACTGAAGCTTTCTTT
TRBD1	TRBV6-5	once	TRBJ2-7	CASTSTGGSYEQYF	TGTGCCAGCACCTCGACAGGGGGAAGCTACGAGCAGTACTTC
TRBD2	TRBV29-1	few	TRBJ2-3	CSFKRDTDTQYF	TGCAGCTTCAAGCGGGACACAGATACGCAGTATTTT
TRBD2	TRBV4-1	-	TRBJ2-2	CASSRVLAGKNTGELFF	TGCGCCAGCAGCCGAGTTTTAGCGGGAAAGAACACCGGGGAGCTGTTTTTT
-	TRBV5-1	-	TRBJ2-7	CASSPSRGTDTYEQYF	TGCGCCAGCAGCCCATCCCGCGGGACAGACACCTACGAGCAGTACTTC
-	TRBV5-1	-	TRBJ2-1	CASSLVPGGVYNEQFF	TGCGCCAGCAGCTTGGTTCCCGGCGGAGTTTACAATGAGCAGTTCTTC
TRBD1	TRBV29-1	once	TRBJ2-1	CSVPTGTGVNEQFF	TGCAGCGTTCCGACCGGGACAGGGGTCAATGAGCAGTTCTTC
-	TRBV27	-	TRBJ2-7	CASSTGSSYEQYF	TGTGCCAGCAGCACCGGGAGTTCCTACGAGCAGTACTTC
-	TRBV11-3	-	TRBJ2-4	CASSLDRRNIQYF	TGTGCCAGCAGCTTAGATAGGAGAAACATTCAGTACTTC
TRBD1	TRBV5-5	-	TRBJ1-6	CASRPFGTESSYNSPLHF	TGTGCCAGCAGACCTTTCGGGACAGAAAGCTCCTATAATTCACCCCTCCACTTT
-	TRBV19	-	TRBJ1-4	CASSFTGKRSEKLFF	TGTGCCAGTAGTTTCACAGGGAAGAGGAGTGAAAAACTGTTTTTT
-	TRBV10-2	-	TRBJ1-2	CASSDRGGYGYTF	TGCGCCAGCAGTGACAGGGGTGGCTATGGCTACACCTTC
-	TRBV5-8	-	TRBJ2-3	CASSWYGRNTDTQYF	TGTGCCAGCAGCTGGTATGGCAGGAACACAGATACGCAGTATTTT
-	TRBV7-9	-	TRBJ1-5	CASSLGSGVNQPQHF	TGTGCCAGCAGCTTAGGGTCAGGGGTCAATCAGCCCCAGCATTTT
-	TRBV18	-	TRBJ1-2	CASSPRQGNYGYTF	TGTGCCAGCTCACCACGCCAGGGAAACTATGGCTACACCTTC
TRBD2	TRBV2	-	TRBJ2-3	CASNGGSSTDTQYF	TGTGCCAGCAATGGCGGGAGTAGCACAGATACGCAGTATTTT
TRBD1	TRBV28	-	TRBJ1-2	CASRDRGGYTF	TGTGCCAGTCGGGACAGGGGCGGCTACACCTTC
TRBD2	TRBV5-1	-	TRBJ2-3	CASSYNGRRTDTQYF	TGCGCCAGCAGCTACAACGGGAGGCGCACAGATACGCAGTATTTT
TRBD2	TRBV6-2/TRBV6-3	-	TRBJ2-3	CASSYREVDTQYF	TGTGCCAGCAGCTATCGGGAGGTCGATACGCAGTATTTT
-	TRBV11-3	few	TRBJ2-1	CASSLVNSGEQFF	TGTGCCAGCAGCTTAGTCAACAGTGGTGAGCAGTTCTTC
TRBD1	TRBV10-3	-	TRBJ2-1	CAISGRQGIYNEQFF	TGTGCCATCAGTGGGAGACAGGGAATCTACAATGAGCAGTTCTTC
-	TRBV5-1	-	TRBJ2-3	CASSHPGTDTQYF	TGCGCCAGCAGCCATCCAGGCACAGATACGCAGTATTTT
TRBD2	TRBV9	-	TRBJ2-1	CASSVRTSGANEQFF	TGTGCCAGCAGCGTAAGGACTAGCGGGGCCAATGAGCAGTTCTTC
TRBD1	TRBV5-4	-	TRBJ2-1	CASSLGQGGYNEQFF	TGTGCCAGCAGCCTCGGACAGGGCGGCTACAATGAGCAGTTCTTC
-	TRBV5-1	-	TRBJ2-2	CASSLSYTGELFF	TGCGCCAGCAGCTTGTCTTACACGGGGGAGCTGTTTTTT
-	TRBV18	-	TRBJ2-7	CASSPTRASSYEQYF	TGTGCCAGCTCACCCACGAGGGCGTCGTCCTACGAGCAGTACTTC
TRBD1	TRBV5-1	-	TRBJ1-5	CASSPGTGGSQPQHF	TGCGCCAGCAGTCCCGGGACAGGGGGCAGTCAGCCCCAGCATTTT
TRBD2	TRBV3-1/TRBV3-2	-	TRBJ2-3	CASSQGPSGSTDTQYF	TGTGCCAGCAGCCAAGGGCCTAGCGGGAGCACAGATACGCAGTATTTT
-	TRBV18	-	TRBJ1-1	CASSLREGRYFGGTEAFF	TGTGCCAGCTCCCTTAGGGAGGGAAGGTATTTCGGGGGCACTGAAGCTTTCTTT
TRBD1	TRBV7-9	-	TRBJ2-2	CASSSGQAGNTGELFF	TGTGCCAGCAGCTCCGGACAGGCGGGGAACACCGGGGAGCTGTTTTTT
-	TRBV2	-	TRBJ1-4	CASSEVAGLGLFF	TGTGCCAGCAGTGAAGTAGCGGGGCTGGGACTGTTTTTT
TRBD1	TRBV11-2	-	TRBJ1-1	CASSFGTGGTEAFF	TGTGCCAGCAGCTTCGGGACAGGGGGCACTGAAGCTTTCTTT
TRBD1	TRBV11-3	-	TRBJ2-2	CASSLGTGIPGELFF	TGTGCCAGCAGCTTAGGGACAGGAATCCCCGGGGAGCTGTTTTTT
-	TRBV27	few	TRBJ1-6	CASSIDRSLPLHF	TGTGCCAGCAGTATTGACAGGAGTTTACCCCTCCACTTT
-	TRBV7-9	once	TRBJ2-5	CASSPLRWVSGPSQETQYF	TGTGCCAGCAGCCCCCTCCGTTGGGTTAGCGGCCCTTCACAAGAGACCCAGTACTTC
TRBD1	TRBV5-6	-	TRBJ1-2	CASSIWDRTLYGYTF	TGTGCCAGCAGCATTTGGGACAGAACCCTCTATGGCTACACCTTC
TRBD2	TRBV7-2	-	TRBJ2-7	CASSFISSGSAGEQYF	TGTGCCAGCAGCTTCATTTCTAGCGGGAGCGCCGGGGAGCAGTACTTC
-	TRBV5-6	-	TRBJ1-6	CASSLPGYSPLHF	TGTGCCAGCAGCTTGCCAGGCTATTCACCCCTCCACTTT
TRBD1	TRBV19	-	TRBJ1-4	CASSYRGTANEKLFF	TGTGCCAGTAGTTATCGCGGGACAGCTAATGAAAAACTGTTTTTT
-	TRBV28	few	TRBJ1-6	CASSLSQGLGSYNSPLHF	TGTGCCAGCAGTTTATCCCAGGGGCTAGGCTCCTATAATTCACCCCTCCACTTT
-	TRBV4-1	-	TRBJ2-5	CASSQDTGTGPPQETQYF	TGCGCCAGCAGCCAAGACACTGGCACAGGGCCCCCACAAGAGACCCAGTACTTC
-	TRBV6-5	-	TRBJ1-4	CATNDRRNEKLFF	TGTGCCACGAATGACAGACGGAATGAAAAACTGTTTTTT
-	TRBV19	-	TRBJ2-3	CASREGLSSTDTQYF	TGTGCCAGTAGAGAAGGACTTTCTAGCACAGATACGCAGTATTTT
TRBD2	TRBV7-9	-	TRBJ2-1	CASIVGGTSLEQFF	TGTGCCAGCATCGTGGGGGGGACTAGCCTTGAGCAGTTCTTC
TRBD2	TRBV6-4	-	TRBJ2-3	CASSQIAGASTDTQYF	TGTGCCAGCAGTCAAATAGCGGGAGCTTCCACAGATACGCAGTATTTT
TRBD2	TRBV5-4	-	TRBJ2-1	CASSSGLAGIDEQFF	TGTGCCAGCAGCTCAGGACTAGCGGGTATAGATGAGCAGTTCTTC
-	TRBV6-5	-	TRBJ1-6	CASSPSSGYNSPLHF	TGTGCCAGCAGCCCCTCTTCAGGGTATAATTCACCCCTCCACTTT
-	TRBV30	-	TRBJ1-5	CAWSANRDQPQHF	TGTGCCTGGAGTGCGAACAGGGATCAGCCCCAGCATTTT
-	TRBV19	-	TRBJ1-5	CASSGQRRGSQHF	TGTGCCAGTAGCGGACAGCGCAGAGGGTCCCAGCATTTT
-	TRBV6-5	-	TRBJ2-2	CASSTRNTGELFF	TGTGCCAGCAGTACTAGAAACACCGGGGAGCTGTTTTTT